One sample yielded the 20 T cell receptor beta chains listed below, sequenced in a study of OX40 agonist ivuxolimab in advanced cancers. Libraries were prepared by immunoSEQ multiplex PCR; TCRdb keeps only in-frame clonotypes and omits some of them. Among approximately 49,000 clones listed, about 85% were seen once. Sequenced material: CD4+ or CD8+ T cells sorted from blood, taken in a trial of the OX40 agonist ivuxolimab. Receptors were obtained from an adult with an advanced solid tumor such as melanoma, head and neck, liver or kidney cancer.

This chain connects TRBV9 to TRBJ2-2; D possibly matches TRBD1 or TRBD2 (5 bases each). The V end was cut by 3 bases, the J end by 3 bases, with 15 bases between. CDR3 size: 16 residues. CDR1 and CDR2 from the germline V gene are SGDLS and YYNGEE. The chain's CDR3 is CASSAGTWADTGELFF. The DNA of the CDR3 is TGTGCCAGCAGCGCTGGGACGTGGGCGGACACCGGGGAGCTGTTTTTT.

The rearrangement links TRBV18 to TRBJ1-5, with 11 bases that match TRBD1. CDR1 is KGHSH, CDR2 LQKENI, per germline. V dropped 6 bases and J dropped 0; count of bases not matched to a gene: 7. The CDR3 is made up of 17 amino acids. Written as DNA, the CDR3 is TGTGCCAGCTCGGGACAGGGGGGAGGTAATAGCAATCAGCCCCAGCATTTT. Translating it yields CASSGQGGGNSNQPQHF.

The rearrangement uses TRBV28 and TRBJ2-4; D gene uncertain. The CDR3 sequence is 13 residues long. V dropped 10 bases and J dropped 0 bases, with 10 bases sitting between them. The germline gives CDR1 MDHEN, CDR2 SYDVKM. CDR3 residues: CATNALAKNIQYF. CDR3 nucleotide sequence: TGTGCCACTAACGCCCTAGCCAAAAACATTCAGTACTTC. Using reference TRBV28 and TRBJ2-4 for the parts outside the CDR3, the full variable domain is DVKVTQSSRYLVKRTGEKVFLECVQDMDHENMFWYRQDPGLGLRLIYFSYDVKMKEKGDIPEGYSVSREKKERFSLILESASTNQTSMYLCATNALAKNIQYFGAGTRLSVL.

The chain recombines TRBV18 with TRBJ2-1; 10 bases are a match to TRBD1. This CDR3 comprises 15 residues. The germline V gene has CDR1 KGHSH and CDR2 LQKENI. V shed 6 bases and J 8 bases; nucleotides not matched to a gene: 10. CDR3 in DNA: TGTGCCAGCTCTCCCGACAGGGGGCGGGGTGATGAGCAGTTCTTC. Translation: CASSPDRGRGDEQFF.

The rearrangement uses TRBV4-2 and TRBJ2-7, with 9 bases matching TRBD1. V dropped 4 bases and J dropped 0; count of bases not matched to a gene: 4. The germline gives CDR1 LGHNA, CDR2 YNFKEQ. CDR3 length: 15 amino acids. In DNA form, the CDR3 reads TGTGCCAGCAGCCCGCGGACAGGGGCCTCCTACGAGCAGTACTTC. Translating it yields CASSPRTGASYEQYF.

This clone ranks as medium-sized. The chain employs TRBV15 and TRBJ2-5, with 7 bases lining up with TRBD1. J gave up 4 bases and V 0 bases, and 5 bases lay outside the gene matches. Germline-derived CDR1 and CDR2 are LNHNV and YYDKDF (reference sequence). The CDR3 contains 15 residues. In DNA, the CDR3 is TGTGCCACCAGCAGAGATGGTAGGGGGCGAGAGACCCAGTACTTC. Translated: CATSRDGRGRETQYF.

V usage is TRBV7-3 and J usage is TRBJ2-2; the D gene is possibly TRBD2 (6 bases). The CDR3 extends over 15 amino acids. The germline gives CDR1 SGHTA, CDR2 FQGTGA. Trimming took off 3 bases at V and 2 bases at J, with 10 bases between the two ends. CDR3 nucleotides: TGTGCCAGCAGCTTCGCGGGGATCAACACCGGGGAGCTGTTTTTT. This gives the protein CASSFAGINTGELFF. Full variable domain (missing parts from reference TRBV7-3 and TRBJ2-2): GAGVSQTPSNKVTEKGKYVELRCDPISGHTALYWYRQSLGQGPEFLIYFQGTGAADDSGLPNDRFFAVRPEGSVSTLKIQRTERGDSAVYLCASSFAGINTGELFFGEGSRLTVL.

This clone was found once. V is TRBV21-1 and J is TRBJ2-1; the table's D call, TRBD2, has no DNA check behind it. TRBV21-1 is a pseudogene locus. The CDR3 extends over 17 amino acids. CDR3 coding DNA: TGTGCCAGCAGCAAAGATGTAATGAGATTACATAGGAGTGAGCAGTTCTTC. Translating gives CASSKDVMRLHRSEQFF.

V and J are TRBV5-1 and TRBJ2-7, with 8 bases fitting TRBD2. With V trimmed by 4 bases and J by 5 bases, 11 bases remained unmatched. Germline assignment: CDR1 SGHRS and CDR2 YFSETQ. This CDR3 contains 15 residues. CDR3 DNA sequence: TGCGCCAGCAGCCTATTAGCGGGGCCAGGGAACGAGCAGTACTTC. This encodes CASSLLAGPGNEQYF.

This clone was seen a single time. CDR3 sequence reads: CASSDGTGGWYEQYF. As DNA, the CDR3 is TGTGCCAGCAGTGACGGGACAGGGGGCTGGTACGAGCAGTACTTC. The chain combines TRBV6-1 with TRBJ2-7; 12 positions agree with TRBD1. V trimming: 3 bases; J trimming: 4 bases; junction bases outside the gene matches: 4. Germline CDR1 reads MNHNS; CDR2 reads SASEGT. CDR3 length equals 15 residues.

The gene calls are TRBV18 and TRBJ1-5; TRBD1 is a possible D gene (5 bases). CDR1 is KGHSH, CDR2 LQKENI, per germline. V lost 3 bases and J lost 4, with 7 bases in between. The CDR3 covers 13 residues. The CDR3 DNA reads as TGTGCCAGCTCACCGGGGGGGAATCAGCCCCAGCATTTT. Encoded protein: CASSPGGNQPQHF.

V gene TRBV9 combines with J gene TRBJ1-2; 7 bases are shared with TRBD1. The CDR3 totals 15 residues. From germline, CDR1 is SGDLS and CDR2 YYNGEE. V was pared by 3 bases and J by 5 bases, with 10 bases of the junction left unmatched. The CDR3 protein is CASSASATGTYGYTF. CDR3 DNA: TGTGCCAGCAGCGCGTCCGCGACAGGGACTTATGGCTACACCTTC.

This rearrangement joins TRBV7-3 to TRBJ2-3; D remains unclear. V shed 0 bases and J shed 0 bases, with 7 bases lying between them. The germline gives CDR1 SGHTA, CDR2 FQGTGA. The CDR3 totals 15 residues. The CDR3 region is CASSLTYASTDTQYF. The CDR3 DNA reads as TGTGCCAGCAGCTTAACGTACGCTAGCACAGATACGCAGTATTTT.

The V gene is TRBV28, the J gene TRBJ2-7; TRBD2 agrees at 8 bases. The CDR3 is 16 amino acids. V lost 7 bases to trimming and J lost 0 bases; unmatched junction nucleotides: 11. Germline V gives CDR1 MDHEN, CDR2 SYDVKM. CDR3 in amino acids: CASTHHGSGASYEQYF. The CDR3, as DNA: TGTGCCAGCACCCATCACGGTAGCGGGGCCTCCTACGAGCAGTACTTC.

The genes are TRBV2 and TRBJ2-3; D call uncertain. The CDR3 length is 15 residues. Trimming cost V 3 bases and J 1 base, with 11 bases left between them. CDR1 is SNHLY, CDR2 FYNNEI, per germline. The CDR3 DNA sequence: TGTGCCAGCAGTGACACACTGGGCGGCACAGATACGCAGTATTTT. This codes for CASSDTLGGTDTQYF.

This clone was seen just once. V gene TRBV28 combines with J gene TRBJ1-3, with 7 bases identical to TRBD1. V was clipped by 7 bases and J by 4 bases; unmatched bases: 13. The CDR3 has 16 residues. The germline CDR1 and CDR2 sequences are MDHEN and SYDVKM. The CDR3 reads CASMTGTASNGNTIYF. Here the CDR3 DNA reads TGTGCCAGCATGACCGGGACAGCATCTAACGGAAACACCATATATTTT. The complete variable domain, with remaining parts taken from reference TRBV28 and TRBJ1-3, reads DVKVTQSSRYLVKRTGEKVFLECVQDMDHENMFWYRQDPGLGLRLIYFSYDVKMKEKGDIPEGYSVSREKKERFSLILESASTNQTSMYLCASMTGTASNGNTIYFGEGSWLTVV.

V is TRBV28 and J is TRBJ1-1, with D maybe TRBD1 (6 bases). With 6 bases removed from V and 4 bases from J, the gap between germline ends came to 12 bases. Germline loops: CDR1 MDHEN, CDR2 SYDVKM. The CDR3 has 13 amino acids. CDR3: CASRQQGLTEAFF. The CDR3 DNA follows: TGTGCCAGCAGGCAGCAGGGGCTCACTGAAGCTTTCTTT.

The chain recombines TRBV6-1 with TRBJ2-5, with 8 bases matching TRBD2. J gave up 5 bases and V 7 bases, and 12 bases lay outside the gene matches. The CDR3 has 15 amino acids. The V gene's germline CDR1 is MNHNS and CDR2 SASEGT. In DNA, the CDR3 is TGTGCCAGCATGGAGGGTAGCGGGAAGGTCGAGACCCAGTACTTC. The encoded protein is CASMEGSGKVETQYF.

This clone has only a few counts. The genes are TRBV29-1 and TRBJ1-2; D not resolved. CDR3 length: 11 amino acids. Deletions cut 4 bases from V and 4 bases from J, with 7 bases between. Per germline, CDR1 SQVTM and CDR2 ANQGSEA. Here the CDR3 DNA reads TGCAGCGTTGTGACTGTCTATGGCTACACCTTC. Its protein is CSVVTVYGYTF. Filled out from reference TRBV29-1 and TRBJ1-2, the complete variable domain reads SAVISQKPSRDICQRGTSLTIQCQVDSQVTMMFWYRQQPGQSLTLIATANQGSEATYESGFVIDKFPISRPNLTFSTLTVSNMSPEDSSIYLCSVVTVYGYTFGSGTRLTVV.

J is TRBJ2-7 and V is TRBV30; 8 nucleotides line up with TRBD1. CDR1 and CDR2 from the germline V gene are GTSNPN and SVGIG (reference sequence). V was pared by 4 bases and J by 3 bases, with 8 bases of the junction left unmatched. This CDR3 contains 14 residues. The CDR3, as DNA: TGTGCCTGGACCTACTCCGGGACAGGCTACGAGCAGTACTTC. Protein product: CAWTYSGTGYEQYF. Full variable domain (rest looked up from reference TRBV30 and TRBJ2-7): SQTIHQWPATLVQPVGSPLSLECTVEGTSNPNLYWYRQAAGRGLQLLFYSVGIGQISSEVPQNLSASRPQDRQFILSSKKLLLSDSGFYLCAWTYSGTGYEQYFGPGTRLTVT.